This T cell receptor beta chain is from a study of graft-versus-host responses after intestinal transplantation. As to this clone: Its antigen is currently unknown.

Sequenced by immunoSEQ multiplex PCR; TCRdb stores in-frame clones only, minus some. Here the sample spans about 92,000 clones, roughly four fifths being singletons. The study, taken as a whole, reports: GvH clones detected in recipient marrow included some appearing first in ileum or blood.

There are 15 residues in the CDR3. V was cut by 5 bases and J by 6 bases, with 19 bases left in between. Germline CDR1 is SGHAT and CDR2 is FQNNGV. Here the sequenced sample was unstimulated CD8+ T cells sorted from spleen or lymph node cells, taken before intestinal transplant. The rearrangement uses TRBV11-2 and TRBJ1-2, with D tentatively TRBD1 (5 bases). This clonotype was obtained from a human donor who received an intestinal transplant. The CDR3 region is CASSLGAGTWDGYTF. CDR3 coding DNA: TGTGCCAGCAGCCTCGGGGCCGGGACCTGGGATGGCTACACCTTC. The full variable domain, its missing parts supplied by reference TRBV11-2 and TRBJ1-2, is EAGVAQSPRYKIIEKRQSVAFWCNPISGHATLYWYQQILGQGPKLLIQFQNNGVVDDSQLPKDRFSAERLKGVDSTLKIQPAKLEDSAVYLCASSLGAGTWDGYTFGSGTRLTVV.